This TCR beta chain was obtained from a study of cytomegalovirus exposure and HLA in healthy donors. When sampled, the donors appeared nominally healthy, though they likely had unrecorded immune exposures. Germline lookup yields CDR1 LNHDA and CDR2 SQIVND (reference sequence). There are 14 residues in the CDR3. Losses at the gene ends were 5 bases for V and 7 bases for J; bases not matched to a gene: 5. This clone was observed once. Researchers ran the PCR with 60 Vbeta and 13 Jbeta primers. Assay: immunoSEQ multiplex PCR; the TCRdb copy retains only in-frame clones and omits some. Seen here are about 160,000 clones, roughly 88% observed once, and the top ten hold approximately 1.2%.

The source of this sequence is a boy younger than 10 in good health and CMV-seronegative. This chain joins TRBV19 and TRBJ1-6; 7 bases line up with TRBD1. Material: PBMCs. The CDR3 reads CASSVTGNNSPLHF. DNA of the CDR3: TGTGCCAGTAGTGTGACAGGGAACAATTCACCCCTCCACTTT.